The T cell receptor (beta chain) described here comes from a study of cytomegalovirus exposure and HLA in healthy donors. The study, taken as a whole, reports: As a later analysis revealed, the rate of TCR association differed by HLA locus, with DRB1 most and HLA-C fewest. Among TCR beta chains, those listed as cytomegalovirus-associated numbered fewer than 200. Per a prior analysis, the majority of TCR beta V segments were productive roughly 87% or roughly 30% of the time. In a later analysis, a missense DCLRE1C variant was linked to TCR beta V- and J-gene trimming.

The V segment lost 2 bases and the J segment 5 bases; nucleotides outside the gene matches: 6. This CDR3 spans 15 amino acids. Germline lookup yields CDR1 MNHNS and CDR2 SASEGT. Use of 60 Vbeta and 13 Jbeta primers characterized the PCR. Produced via immunoSEQ multiplex PCR; TCRdb's table is partial and in-frame only. The table records fewer than 200,000 clones, 82% of them present only once. About this clone: Its target is unknown.

The sample comprised PBMCs. This clonotype was sampled from a male donor in good health and CMV-seronegative. The chain links TRBV6-1 to TRBJ2-3; TRBD2 matches at 8 bases. The CDR3 region has the DNA TGTGCCAGCAGTGAACGGGGCGGGGGGCGAGATACGCAGTATTTT. Translation: CASSERGGGRDTQYF.